Following are 27 T cell receptor beta chains from one sample sequenced in a study of human T cells and chemical hapten exposure. Time point denoted: patch test 3, about 24 weeks after DPC sensitization. Treatment specified: therapeutic diphenylcyclopropenone sensitization with weekly scalp DPC. TCRdb ran MiXCR on the RACE reads and lists one entry per CDR3 protein. The repertoire holds about 64,000 distinct CDR3 sequences, with 11% as singletons. The input for sequencing was whole blood, taken in connection with sensitization to the hapten diphenylcyclopropenone (DPC). The source of these receptors is a woman in her thirties with alopecia areata. Some clones in this sample may be carry-over from other donors' samples.

J is TRBJ2-5 and V is TRBV2, with 9 bases that match TRBD2. After removal of 5 bases from V and 0 bases from J, the junction contained 1 base not matched to a gene. CDR1 and CDR2 from the germline V gene are SNHLY and FYNNEI. The CDR3 covers 14 residues. The CDR3 loop reads CASSIAGDQETQYF. Here the CDR3 DNA reads TGTGCCAGCAGTATAGCGGGGGACCAAGAGACCCAGTACTTC. Supplemented by reference TRBV2 and TRBJ2-5, the full variable domain reads EPEVTQTPSHQVTQMGQEVILRCVPISNHLYFYWYRQILGQKVEFLVSFYNNEISEKSEIFDDQFSVERPDGSNFTLKIRSTKLEDSAMYFCASSIAGDQETQYFGPGTRLLVL.

This clonotype occurred many times. This chain uses TRBV10-1 with TRBJ2-1; 8 bases are shared with TRBD2. In germline, CDR1 is WNHNN, CDR2 SYGVQD (reference sequence). V shed 3 bases, J shed 2 bases, and the junction held 3 bases outside the gene matches. This CDR3 region has 15 residues. CDR3 bases: TGCGCCAGCAGTGAAACTAGCGGTCCCTACAATGAGCAGTTCTTC. Protein: CASSETSGPYNEQFF.

CDR3 region: CASTNPGGGGWTEAFF. CDR3 nucleotides: TGTGCCAGCACCAATCCCGGTGGGGGAGGATGGACTGAAGCTTTCTTT. V usage is TRBV7-6 and J usage is TRBJ1-1, with a possible D match to TRBD1 (5 bases). The CDR3 contains 16 residues. V lost 7 bases to trimming and J lost 5 bases, with 23 bases between them. Germline V gives CDR1 SGHVS, CDR2 FNYEAQ.

Points on this clonotype: This may come from a read error, since a much larger clone is one base off. The chain carries TRBV12-3 or TRBV12-4 and TRBJ2-2, with a possible D match to TRBD1 (6 bases). This CDR3 is 13 amino acids long. CDR3 region: CTSSFGTTGELFF. Written as DNA, the CDR3 is TGTACCAGCAGTTTCGGGACAACCGGGGAGCTGTTTTTT.

This clonotype has a handful of counts. The J gene is TRBJ1-2, the V gene TRBV3-1, with 9 bases lining up with TRBD1. The junction had 4 bases not matched to a gene; V was cut back by 1 base and J by 4 bases. The CDR3 length is 15 residues. Germline-derived CDR1 and CDR2 are LGHDT and YNNKEL (reference sequence). The CDR3 protein is CASSQGQGVSYGYTF. CDR3 nucleotides: TGTGCCAGCAGCCAAGGACAGGGGGTCAGCTATGGCTACACCTTC.

This clonotype was seen repeatedly, ten times or more. The chain combines TRBV29-1 with TRBJ2-2; a weak D match, TRBD1 (5 bases). The CDR3 loop spans 13 amino acids. Germline lookup yields CDR1 SQVTM and CDR2 ANQGSEA. Trimming took off 1 base at V and 2 bases at J, with 5 bases between the two ends. In DNA form, the CDR3 reads TGCAGCGTTGAAGGGGGCAACACCGGGGAGCTGTTTTTT. Translating gives CSVEGGNTGELFF.

This clonotype was observed many times. The chain joins TRBV7-8 to TRBJ1-3; a weak D match, TRBD1 (5 bases). The CDR3 is made up of 17 amino acids. V was shortened by 5 bases and J by 0 bases, with 17 bases between the two germline ends. CDR1 is SGHVS, CDR2 FQNEAQ, per germline. The CDR3 region is CASSVPSGGVSGNTIYF. The DNA of the CDR3 is TGTGCCAGCAGCGTACCCTCCGGGGGAGTCTCTGGAAACACCATATATTTT.

This clonotype was detected ten times or more. The genes are TRBV7-4 and TRBJ1-4; TRBD1 agrees at 7 bases. Germline V gene sequence: CDR1 SGHVT, CDR2 SQSDAQ. The CDR3 is 11 residues long. J was trimmed by 10 bases and V by 8 bases; bases with no gene match: 4. The CDR3: CASPRGGKLFF. The CDR3 DNA follows: TGTGCCAGCCCCAGGGGGGGAAAACTGTTTTTT.

As regards this clonotype: A junction boundary mismatches the germline segment, possibly from a read error. The chain employs TRBV6-4 and TRBJ1-1; 10 nucleotides agree with TRBD1. Germline CDR1 MRHNA, CDR2 SNTAGT. The length of the CDR3 is 16 residues. The CDR3 region has the DNA TGTGCCAGCAGTGACCCTAGGGACAGGGGTGACACTGAAGGTTTCTTT. It codes for CASSDPRDRGDTEGFF.

This clonotype was seen only once. This chain uses TRBV4-3 with TRBJ2-2, with 7 nucleotides matching TRBD1. The trim removed 5 bases at V and 7 bases at J, leaving 7 bases unmatched. Germline V gives CDR1 LGHNA, CDR2 YSLEER. This CDR3 has 14 residues. DNA of the CDR3: TGCGCCAGCAGCGTAGACAGGGCGAACGGGGAGCTGTTTTTT. Translated: CASSVDRANGELFF.

The gene calls are TRBV6-2 or TRBV6-3 and TRBJ2-4; TRBD2 aligns across 13 bases. The V gene's germline CDR1 is MNHEY and CDR2 SVGEGT. This CDR3 comprises 19 residues. J gave up 0 bases and V 4 bases, and 9 bases lay outside the gene matches. The CDR3 nucleotides are TGTGCCAGCAGTTCCCAGACTAGCGGGAGGACCCTAGCCAAAAACATTCAGTACTTC. Residues: CASSSQTSGRTLAKNIQYF.

This clonotype has a count of ten or more. The chain carries TRBV6-1 and TRBJ2-6, with 8 bases matching TRBD1. The CDR3 contains 17 residues. With 7 bases clipped from V and 0 bases from J, the junction kept 8 bases outside the gene matches. Germline CDR1 reads MNHNS; CDR2 reads SASEGT. The CDR3 loop reads CASTRTGSRSGANVLTF. The CDR3 DNA sequence: TGTGCCAGCACCCGGACAGGGAGTCGCTCTGGGGCCAACGTCCTGACTTTC.

This chain uses TRBV3-1 with TRBJ2-5; no clear D. The CDR3 is made up of 17 amino acids. Trimming shortened V by 0 bases and J by 2 bases, and 16 bases separated the two germline ends. From germline, CDR1 is LGHDT and CDR2 YNNKEL (reference sequence). The chain's CDR3 is CASSQDLGQRLQETQYF. CDR3 bases: TGTGCCAGCAGCCAAGATCTCGGTCAACGGCTTCAAGAGACCCAGTACTTC.

The rearrangement joins TRBV28 to TRBJ1-1, with TRBD1 matching 7 bases. Germline CDR1 is MDHEN and CDR2 is SYDVKM. The trim removed 4 bases at V and 11 bases at J, leaving 10 bases unmatched. The CDR3 loop spans 13 amino acids. The CDR3 protein is CASSSAQGGEAFF. In DNA form, the CDR3 reads TGTGCCAGCAGTTCAGCCCAGGGGGGGGAGGCTTTCTTT.

This clonotype showed up just a few times. This chain uses TRBV27 with TRBJ2-5; tentative D call: TRBD1 (6 bases). Germline V gene data show CDR1 as MNHEY and CDR2 as SMNVEV (reference sequence). The CDR3 length is 13 residues. Trimming stripped 4 bases from V and 2 bases from J, with 8 bases between. CDR3 sequence reads: CASSSGQQETQYF. The CDR3 DNA sequence: TGTGCCAGCAGTTCCGGACAGCAAGAGACCCAGTACTTC.

The J gene is TRBJ2-5, the V gene TRBV2; D may be TRBD1 or TRBD2 (5 bases each). Germline CDR1 SNHLY, CDR2 FYNNEI. The CDR3 has 13 amino acids. Trimming removed 7 bases at V and 2 bases at J, with 11 bases between. The CDR3, as DNA: TGTGCCAGCACGGGACGTTTACAAGAGACCCAGTACTTC. Residues: CASTGRLQETQYF.

This clonotype turned up a few times. This sequence joins TRBV10-3 and TRBJ2-3, with 7 positions matching TRBD1. This CDR3 region has 12 residues. The germline V gene encodes CDR1 ENHRY and CDR2 SYGVKD. After removal of 9 bases from V and 4 bases from J, the junction contained 4 bases not matched to a gene. Here the CDR3 DNA reads TGTGCCATAGGACAGGAGGCAGATACGCAGTATTTT. This sequence encodes CAIGQEADTQYF.

This clonotype has at least ten counts. The rearrangement uses TRBV3-1 and TRBJ1-6, with TRBD1 matching 7 bases. J was trimmed by 15 bases and V by 5 bases; bases with no gene match: 7. From germline, CDR1 is LGHDT and CDR2 YNNKEL (reference sequence). The CDR3 runs to 12 residues. CDR3 in amino acids: CASSKRQGLLHF. CDR3 sequence (DNA): TGTGCCAGCAGCAAACGACAGGGTCTCCTCCACTTT.

The sample holds many counts of this clonotype. The CDR3 sequence: CSAVRLEQETQYF. The DNA of the CDR3 is TGCAGTGCTGTCCGACTAGAACAAGAGACCCAGTACTTC. The V call is TRBV20-1, the J call TRBJ2-5, with D tentatively TRBD2 (6 bases). The CDR3 is made up of 13 amino acids. The V gene's germline CDR1 is DFQATT and CDR2 SNEGSKA (reference sequence). V lost 5 bases to trimming and J lost 2 bases, with 12 bases between them.

This clonotype was seen more than once but under ten times. This chain's CDR3 is CASSVTSLNIQYF. The CDR3, as DNA: TGTGCCAGCAGTGTGACTAGCTTAAACATTCAGTACTTC. This chain joins TRBV28 and TRBJ2-4; 7 bases are shared with TRBD2. V shed 5 bases and J 6 bases; nucleotides not matched to a gene: 4. Germline values: CDR1 MDHEN, CDR2 SYDVKM. The CDR3 loop spans 13 amino acids.

This clonotype was seen many times. This chain joins TRBV28 and TRBJ2-7; the D gene is possibly TRBD1 (5 bases). Germline lookup yields CDR1 MDHEN and CDR2 SYDVKM. The germline V and J ends were trimmed by 5 bases and 0 bases, with 11 bases remaining between them. This CDR3 spans 14 amino acids. The CDR3 DNA sequence: TGTGCCAGCAGTGTTACAGGTAGCTCCTACGAGCAGTACTTC. As protein: CASSVTGSSYEQYF.

This clonotype was detected ten times or more. The chain employs TRBV29-1 and TRBJ2-1; D is ambiguous. CDR1 is SQVTM, CDR2 ANQGSEA, per germline. The CDR3 spans 15 residues. Trimming removed 6 bases at V and 2 bases at J, with 17 bases between. The CDR3 DNA follows: TGCAGCGTGGTCACCATCCTCGCTGCCTACAATGAGCAGTTCTTC. This translates into CSVVTILAAYNEQFF.

V gene TRBV7-9 combines with J gene TRBJ2-7; D uncertain. Germline assignment: CDR1 SEHNR and CDR2 FQNEAQ (reference sequence). The CDR3 has 11 amino acids. The V end lost 8 bases, the J end lost 3 bases, and 8 bases lay between the germline ends. CDR3 loop: CASGPGYEQYF. CDR3 bases: TGTGCCAGCGGCCCAGGCTACGAGCAGTACTTC.

The rearrangement uses TRBV6-2 or TRBV6-3 and TRBJ2-5; 7 nucleotides line up with TRBD1. V shed 0 bases, J shed 4 bases, and the junction held 5 bases outside the gene matches. The CDR3 length is 15 residues. CDR1 and CDR2 (germline): MNHEY, SVGEGT. The CDR3 reads CASSYSSRTGETQYF. DNA for the CDR3: TGTGCCAGCAGTTACTCGAGTCGGACAGGAGAGACCCAGTACTTC.

This clonotype came up a few times. The chain couples TRBV20-1 to TRBJ2-1, with 11 bases fitting TRBD2. V trimming: 5 bases; J trimming: 9 bases; junction bases outside the gene matches: 6. Germline V CDR1 and CDR2: DFQATT, SNEGSKA (reference sequence). This CDR3 has 13 amino acids. The CDR3 reads CSALSGRAREQFF. CDR3 sequence (DNA): TGCAGTGCTCTTAGCGGGAGGGCCCGTGAGCAGTTCTTC.

There are many counts of this clonotype. The V and J genes are TRBV7-2 and TRBJ2-1, with TRBD2 as a possible D gene (6 bases). Trimming removed 1 base at V and 1 base at J, with 11 bases between. The CDR3 has 16 amino acids. Germline V CDR1 and CDR2: SGHTA, FQGNSA. The CDR3 loop is CASSLVGGASYNEQFF. The CDR3 DNA follows: TGTGCCAGCAGCTTAGTCGGAGGGGCGTCCTACAATGAGCAGTTCTTC.

The chain is built from TRBV28 and TRBJ2-1, with a tentative D call TRBD2 (6 bases). There are 11 residues in the CDR3. Germline V gene sequence: CDR1 MDHEN, CDR2 SYDVKM. Trimming took 5 bases from V and 8 from J, leaving 7 bases between them. As DNA, the CDR3 is TGTGCCAGCAGTACTAGCTATGAGCAGTTCTTC. Its translation is CASSTSYEQFF.